Below, one TCR beta chain is given with its context. This clonotype was counted a few times. This clone's antigen is unknown. Base quality data are lacking; no much larger clone is found one base away. This sample is drawn from a study of naive and memory T cell subsets (dated by TCRdb to 2015 to 2018). Context from the whole study: The figure summarizing these samples reported 10 or so blood donors, 7 tuberculin skin test biopsies and 3 saline control biopsies. PCR2 was typically performed as a SYBR Green qPCR that was stopped at a set threshold, although end-point PCR (around 6 cycles) could be used instead for low-input samples.

General conclusions and limits of the study: The RNA-based method was acknowledged as potentially sensitive to TCR transcript changes with T cell activation and differentiation.

Using 3' ligation of a UMI-containing oligonucleotide to TCR cDNA, the study laid out a robust and sensitive protocol to amplify, sequence and analyze TCRs. For whole blood analysis, 2 to 2.5 ml of peripheral blood was drawn from adult healthy volunteers into Tempus tubes, and RNA was extracted according to the manufacturer's instructions. Total RNA, without cell sorting, was DNase treated with RQ1 DNase before reverse transcription, targeting 1 to 1000 ng input. Libraries were prepared from skin biopsies and whole blood to test how robust the pipeline was in samples where T cells are a minority population. As encoded in the germline V gene (reference sequence), CDR1 is GTSNPN while CDR2 is SVGIG. The cysteine opens and the phenylalanine closes a CDR3 of 14 amino acids. The sequence is cut down to CDR3 DNA, 42 bases in frame from base 1. Between the V and J ends, shortened by 1 base and 1 base respectively, the junction contains 9 bases.

The library was made by 5' RACE. The ligated cDNA was amplified by four rounds of PCR, in which nested alpha and beta constant region primers were used together with the SP2 primer. For the blood and skin samples, TCR RNA was reverse transcribed with SuperScript IV using primers for the alpha and beta constant regions. T4 RNA ligase 1 was used to ligate an oligonucleotide containing the Illumina SP2 primer and a UMI to the 3' end of the cDNA. To prevent hairpin formation, the 12-nucleotide UMI was made up of two random hexamers with an eight-base spacer between them. From the second PCR onward, TCR alpha and beta chain libraries were processed separately, and dual indexing was applied for multiplexing. After pooling, the indexed libraries were analyzed by capillary electrophoresis and sequenced on either an Illumina MiSeq or NextSeq. PhiX DNA at about 5-7.5% was added to the libraries to raise base diversity and improve cluster recognition. Per the authors' processing: UMIs were extracted from read 2 by Demultiplexor and combined with the TCR sequence from read 1, and reads were split according to sample indices. Decombinator identified V and J genes and V-J junctions, assigning each TCR a five-part identifier including V and J deletions. UMIs were used by Collapsinator to correct sequencing errors and PCR amplification heterogeneity, so that a UMI-based abundance was obtained for each TCR. CDR3Translator turned identifiers into nucleotide sequence, translated the nucleotide sequence into amino acids, and pulled out CDR3 regions based on terminal motifs. After normalization to the amount of input RNA, the error-corrected alpha and beta TCR counts from blood and from skin were compared. TCRdb reanalyzed the raw reads on its own, using fastp at Q25 for trimming and MiXCR for clone calling, and kept in-frame beta chains. Each CDR3 protein appears once, grouped with its most common genes and DNA. The V and J calls were determined by TCRdb, not by the authors. The sample records about 62,000 distinct CDR3 sequences, 8% of which are singletons. The top ten clonotypes cover roughly 19% of the sample.

This sequence was found in a female donor in good health. In this chain, TRBV30 is recombined with TRBJ2-3; no D segment can be confidently identified. In nucleotides, the sequence is TGTGCCTGGAGTGAGTTTATCGGCACAGATACGCAGTATTTT. The encoded protein is CAWSEFIGTDTQYF.